The source of this T cell receptor beta chain is a study of cytomegalovirus exposure and HLA in healthy donors. Regarding this clone: As yet, its antigen is unknown.

Researchers ran the PCR with 60 Vbeta and 13 Jbeta primers. The assay was immunoSEQ multiplex PCR, and TCRdb's table has in-frame clones only and misses some. The sample lists about 160,000 clones, roughly 80% occurring once. Study results and limitations: The study dropped some indistinguishable V segments, TRBV6-2 and TRBV6-3 among them. The study labeled 164 TCR beta chains cytomegalovirus-associated.

V was pared by 6 bases and J by 0 bases, with 8 bases between. There are 14 residues in the CDR3. Germline CDR1 SNHLY, CDR2 FYNNEI. The receptor comes from a man aged 35-49 years in good health and CMV-seronegative. Source material: PBMCs. The chain recombines TRBV2 with TRBJ1-4; D call uncertain. CDR3 region: CASRQSATNEKLFF. The CDR3 DNA is TGTGCCAGCAGACAGTCTGCAACTAATGAAAAACTGTTTTTT. Full variable domain (outside the CDR3, taken from reference TRBV2 and TRBJ1-4): EPEVTQTPSHQVTQMGQEVILRCVPISNHLYFYWYRQILGQKVEFLVSFYNNEISEKSEIFDDQFSVERPDGSNFTLKIRSTKLEDSAMYFCASRQSATNEKLFFGSGTQLSVL.